Listed below are T cell receptor beta chains from one sample, sequenced in a study of CD4+ T cells in melanoma. Libraries were prepared by immunoSEQ multiplex PCR; TCRdb keeps only in-frame clonotypes and omits some of them. Of approximately 9,400 clones listed, around two thirds are singletons. What was sequenced was cells from a culture (not recorded whether cultured in vitro). These receptors came from a human donor with melanoma. Each CDR3 is given with its conserved first and last residue. The D gene is left open where the match is weak. Rows may omit the clone size; those that give it use once, few, many or a size class.

d_call	clone_size	j_call	v_call	cdr3_aa	cdr3_nt
-	few	TRBJ1-6	TRBV5-1	CASSSQGSSYNSPLHF	TGCGCCAGCAGCTCCCAGGGGTCCTCATATAATTCACCCCTCCACTTT
-	-	TRBJ1-4	TRBV5-8	CASSGMGRTNEKLFF	TGTGCCAGCAGCGGGATGGGGAGGACTAATGAAAAACTGTTTTTT
TRBD1	medium-sized	TRBJ1-6	TRBV6-5	CASSYGSGGHSPLHF	TGTGCCAGCAGTTACGGATCAGGGGGCCATTCACCCCTCCACTTT
TRBD1	-	TRBJ1-4	TRBV7-9	CASCPGTGVEKLFF	TGTGCCAGCTGCCCCGGGACAGGGGTCGAAAAACTGTTTTTT
TRBD2	-	TRBJ2-5	TRBV2	CALNRGGEETQYF	TGTGCCCTCAACCGGGGGGGGGAAGAGACCCAGTACTTC
-	-	TRBJ2-3	TRBV6-5	CASSYGQADTQYF	TGTGCCAGCAGTTACGGTCAAGCAGATACGCAGTATTTT
-	-	TRBJ2-1	TRBV7-3	CASSLVPATHNEQFF	TGTGCCAGCAGCTTAGTCCCAGCAACCCACAATGAGCAGTTCTTC
-	few	TRBJ1-2	TRBV10-2	CASSDGSPQGNYGYTF	TGCGCCAGCAGTGATGGGAGCCCTCAGGGTAACTATGGCTACACCTTC
-	-	TRBJ2-1	TRBV6-5	CASSYSSVSDEQFF	TGTGCCAGCAGTTACTCTTCCGTTAGCGATGAGCAGTTCTTC
TRBD1	few	TRBJ2-3	TRBV2	CASRQGWSTDTQYF	TGTGCCAGCAGACAGGGGTGGAGCACAGATACGCAGTATTTT
TRBD1	few	TRBJ1-2	TRBV11-2	CASSSDLQGSGYTF	TGTGCCAGCAGCTCCGATTTACAGGGGTCAGGCTACACCTTC
-	-	TRBJ2-3	TRBV11-2	CASSLDLGDTQYF	TGTGCCAGCAGCTTAGACCTTGGGGATACGCAGTATTTT
-	-	TRBJ1-1	TRBV6-5	CASTTNGAKNTEAFF	TGTGCCAGCACCACCAACGGGGCAAAGAACACTGAAGCTTTCTTT
TRBD1	few	TRBJ1-5	TRBV30	CAWGPQGSYQPQHF	TGTGCCTGGGGGCCACAGGGGTCGTACCAGCCCCAGCATTTT
-	-	TRBJ1-1	TRBV11-2	CASSFTTRDGEAFF	TGTGCCAGCAGCTTCACAACCCGGGACGGGGAAGCTTTCTTT
-	-	TRBJ1-2	TRBV7-3	CASSSTDNREGYTF	TGTGCCAGCAGCTCCACGGACAACAGGGAAGGCTACACCTTC
TRBD1	-	TRBJ1-2	TRBV6-5	CASSFQRDSGYTF	TGTGCCAGCAGTTTTCAGCGGGACAGCGGCTACACCTTC
-	medium-sized	TRBJ2-1	TRBV6-6	CASSYSVGGDEQFF	TGTGCCAGCAGTTACTCTGTTGGCGGCGATGAGCAGTTCTTC
-	-	TRBJ2-7	TRBV10-3	CAIPREVSPEGTSYEQYF	TGTGCCATTCCACGCGAGGTCTCCCCGGAGGGGACCTCCTACGAGCAGTACTTC
TRBD1	-	TRBJ2-3	TRBV15	CATTYRGFDTQYF	TGTGCCACCACTTACAGGGGGTTTGATACGCAGTATTTT
-	-	TRBJ2-1	TRBV9	CASSVGGRSSYNEQFF	TGTGCCAGCAGCGTAGGAGGGAGAAGCTCCTACAATGAGCAGTTCTTC
TRBD2	-	TRBJ2-3	TRBV2	CASSDPYRRLAGSTDTQYF	TGTGCCAGCAGTGACCCATATAGAAGACTAGCGGGGAGCACAGATACGCAGTATTTT
-	few	TRBJ2-5	TRBV5-4	CASSQGLLQETQYF	TGTGCCAGCAGCCAAGGACTACTCCAAGAGACCCAGTACTTC
-	-	TRBJ1-4	TRBV4-1	CASSQERRGRANEKLFF	TGCGCCAGCAGCCAAGAGCGAAGGGGTCGGGCTAATGAAAAACTGTTTTTT
-	few	TRBJ1-4	TRBV28	CASSGGGRSEKLFF	TGTGCCAGCAGTGGTGGGGGGCGGAGCGAAAAACTGTTTTTT
-	-	TRBJ1-5	TRBV6-1	CASSPSRGSGQPQHF	TGTGCCAGCAGTCCAAGTCGGGGTTCGGGTCAGCCCCAGCATTTT
TRBD1	few	TRBJ2-7	TRBV7-3	CASSRSGTGPNEQYF	TGTGCCAGCAGCCGCTCCGGGACAGGGCCGAACGAGCAGTACTTC
TRBD2	few	TRBJ2-5	TRBV5-4	CASSRTSGGANTETQYF	TGTGCCAGCAGTCGGACTAGCGGGGGGGCCAACACAGAGACCCAGTACTTC
TRBD2	few	TRBJ2-7	TRBV7-2	CASSTRLGAGATYEQYF	TGTGCCAGCAGCACACGCCTGGGAGCGGGGGCCACCTACGAGCAGTACTTC
-	-	TRBJ2-5	TRBV2	CASSEPFLWTQYF	-
TRBD1	-	TRBJ1-2	TRBV5-6	CASSDRGKAGYGYTF	TGTGCCAGCAGCGACAGGGGTAAGGCGGGCTATGGCTACACCTTC
-	-	TRBJ1-4	TRBV6-1	CASSPREGSNEKLFF	TGTGCCAGCAGCCCCCGGGAGGGGAGCAATGAAAAACTGTTTTTT
TRBD2	-	TRBJ2-2	TRBV7-8	CASSLGSGGTGELFF	TGTGCCAGCAGCTTAGGCTCGGGGGGCACCGGGGAGCTGTTTTTT
-	-	TRBJ1-5	TRBV6-5	CASNPDRSNQPQHF	TGTGCCAGCAATCCGGACAGAAGCAATCAGCCCCAGCATTTT
TRBD1	-	TRBJ1-2	TRBV5-4	CASSLGGPGGAKMYGYTF	TGTGCCAGCAGCTTGGGTGGGCCAGGGGGCGCGAAGATGTATGGCTACACCTTC
-	once	TRBJ1-1	TRBV5-1	CASSFGSGGEAFF	TGCGCCAGCAGCTTTGGATCGGGGGGAGAAGCTTTCTTT
TRBD1	few	TRBJ2-7	TRBV6-5	CASSFGTGVYEQYF	TGTGCCAGCAGTTTCGGGACAGGGGTCTACGAGCAGTACTTC
-	-	TRBJ1-2	TRBV2	CASSEAAGAGYTF	TGTGCCAGCAGTGAAGCCGCAGGGGCTGGCTACACCTTC
TRBD1	-	TRBJ2-7	TRBV11-2	CASSRLTGASSYGQYF	TGTGCCAGCAGCCGGTTGACAGGGGCCAGCTCCTACGGGCAGTACTTC
-	-	TRBJ1-5	TRBV7-9	CASSLVGLTGSSLNQPQHF	TGTGCCAGCAGCTTAGTCGGGCTCACAGGGAGTAGCCTCAATCAGCCCCAGCATTTT
TRBD1	-	TRBJ2-7	TRBV6-1	CASSVRDRGPYEQYF	TGTGCCAGCAGTGTCCGGGACAGGGGACCCTACGAGCAGTACTTC
-	-	TRBJ1-5	TRBV2	CASSEGQAPNQPQHF	TGTGCCAGCAGTGAAGGACAAGCTCCCAATCAGCCCCAGCATTTT
-	-	TRBJ2-5	TRBV4-1	CASSQGGATQYF	TGCGCCAGCAGCCAAGGGGGGGCGACCCAGTACTTC
TRBD1	-	TRBJ2-7	TRBV6-5	CASSNPGQGLVKQYF	TGTGCCAGCAGTAATCCGGGACAGGGGCTTGTAAAGCAGTACTTC
TRBD1	few	TRBJ2-2	TRBV7-2	CASSLNRDRALTGELFF	TGTGCCAGCAGCTTAAACCGGGACAGGGCTCTCACCGGGGAGCTGTTTTTT
-	-	TRBJ2-2	TRBV10-1	CASSLSGSNTGELFF	TGCGCCAGCAGCCTTAGTGGATCGAACACCGGGGAGCTGTTTTTT
-	-	TRBJ1-1	TRBV19	CASRDRQAYSTEAFF	TGTGCCAGTAGGGACAGACAGGCATACTCCACTGAAGCTTTCTTT
-	-	TRBJ2-7	TRBV5-1	CASSLTGPYEQYF	TGCGCCAGCAGCTTGACCGGTCCCTACGAGCAGTACTTC
-	-	TRBJ1-5	TRBV6-1	CASSESGNQPQHF	TGTGCCAGCAGTGAATCGGGGAATCAGCCCCAGCATTTT
-	-	TRBJ2-5	TRBV5-4	CASSATGAQETQYF	TGTGCCAGCAGTGCTACCGGCGCCCAAGAGACCCAGTACTTC
TRBD1	-	TRBJ1-1	TRBV6-5	CASYDRGQAFF	TGTGCCAGCTACGACAGGGGGCAAGCTTTCTTT
TRBD2	-	TRBJ2-1	TRBV10-2	CASRETSGGYNEQFF	TGCGCCAGCAGGGAGACTAGCGGGGGGTACAATGAGCAGTTCTTC
-	few	TRBJ1-2	TRBV7-9	CASSLTQVGYTF	TGTGCCAGCAGCCTTACTCAGGTTGGCTACACCTTC
TRBD2	-	TRBJ2-1	TRBV7-3	CASSLAGGPNEQFF	TGTGCCAGCAGCTTAGCGGGGGGCCCGAATGAGCAGTTCTTC
-	few	TRBJ1-4	TRBV29-1	CSVGGILAEKLFF	TGCAGCGTTGGGGGGATCCTAGCGGAAAAACTGTTTTTT
-	-	TRBJ1-3	TRBV5-1	CASSLGPGTGNTTYF	TGCGCCAGCAGCTTGGGGCCGGGGACTGGAAACACCACATATTTT
-	-	TRBJ2-5	TRBV9	CASSERDWETQYF	TGTGCCAGCAGCGAGAGGGACTGGGAGACCCAGTACTTC
TRBD2	once	TRBJ2-3	TRBV7-3	CASSTGTSGGVDTQYF	TGTGCCAGCAGCACCGGGACTAGCGGGGGGGTGGATACGCAGTATTTT
TRBD1	few	TRBJ1-6	TRBV19	CASSIDLADRGNSPLHF	TGTGCCAGTAGTATAGATTTGGCGGACAGGGGAAATTCACCCCTCCACTTT